This TCR beta chain was captured in a study of blood T cell repertoires in COVID-19. Using immunoSEQ multiplex PCR, the repertoire was profiled, and TCRdb retains in-frame clones only, with some absent. The sample has over 130,000 clones; more than 80% are singletons. The CDR3 runs 13 residues. Germline loops: CDR1 LGHNA, CDR2 YNFKEQ. The V and J ends lost 0 bases and 7 bases respectively, with 9 bases between them. This sequence originates from a man between 65 and 79 years old with acute or convalescent COVID-19. This chain connects TRBV4-2 to TRBJ2-5; D is unclear. The sample consisted of peripheral blood. The CDR3 region has the DNA TGTGCCAGCAGCCAAGAGCCGGGTTGGACCCAGTACTTC. It translates to CASSQEPGWTQYF.